This entry is about one T cell receptor beta chain. The antigen it recognizes is unknown. Base qualities are not provided; no much larger clone lies one nucleotide away. Spanning cysteine to phenylalanine, the CDR3 consists of 15 amino acids. Just the 45-base CDR3 DNA is kept, in frame starting at base 1. V ends up 5 bases short and J 9 bases short, with an unmatched junction base count of 6. Sequences SEHNR (CDR1) and FQNEAQ (CDR2) are obtained from the germline V gene (reference sequence). This entry is derived from a study of Ad26.COV2.S vaccination and SARS-CoV-2 variants (dated by TCRdb to the early 2020s). About the full investigation: Vaccine-arm donors came from COV1001, a multicentre, randomized, double-blind, placebo-controlled phase I-IIa trial of Ad26.COV2.S in healthy adults. Trial participants were randomized into five groups of five, in which low-dose or high-dose Ad26.COV2.S was given once or twice, or placebo was given on both occasions. Ad26.COV2.S was given intramuscularly at 5x10^10 or 1x10^11 viral particles, as a single shot or as two shots 56 days apart. A total of 32 samples were included in the TCR-sequenced set, comprising roughly 19 Ad26.COV2.S vaccine recipients, 5 placebo recipients and 8 SARS-CoV-2 convalescent individuals. Throughout the experiments and outcome assessment, investigators stayed blinded to trial group allocation. TCRbeta repertoire sequencing served as the tool for gauging how specific and how broad the SARS-CoV-2-reactive T cell receptors were following Ad26.COV2.S vaccination.

Summary of the overall study and its limitations: Spike-specific TCR breadth was higher in Ad26.COV2.S recipients than in placebo recipients (P = 0.0014). Substantial breadth of spike-specific CD8+ and CD4+ T cell responses was reported after vaccination. It was noted by the authors that total T cell responses may have been underestimated by the TCR breadth and depth analyses. The study was not powered for comparison of responses between vaccine doses or regimens. Vaccine and placebo recipients had similar non-spike TCR breadth, a finding consistent with the vaccine containing only spike.

This sample's treatment or condition label indicates: some 20 received Ad26.COV2.S at low or high dose, single or two shots; roughly 5 received placebo; per-sample allocation not given. For vaccine and placebo recipients, the sequenced repertoires came from samples collected on day 63 after the first injection. Between 29 July and 7 August 2020, Cohort 1b enrolled some 25 adults aged 18-55 years at one site in Boston, USA. Ad26.COV2.S was a replication-incompetent adenovirus type 26 vector expressing a prefusion-stabilized SARS-CoV-2 spike protein from the original Wuhan strain. The immunoSEQ Assay was used to sequence TCRbeta CDR3 regions. After extraction, genomic DNA underwent amplification by bias-controlled multiplex PCR, followed by high-throughput sequencing. On the authors' methods: To quantify the absolute abundance of every unique TCRbeta CDR3 region, sequences were collapsed and filtered. T cell fraction was estimated by normalizing TCRbeta template counts to usable DNA, which was measured by amplifying reference genes present in all nucleated cells. Repertoire TCRs were annotated as SARS-CoV-2-specific by exact matching of V gene, CDR3 amino acid sequence and J gene to a known reactive TCR set. MIRA supplied the reference SARS-CoV-2 TCR set, which was filtered for enrichment in COVID-19-positive ImmuneCODE repertoires so that public or cross-reactive TCRs were removed. Based on the MIRA antigens, annotated TCRs were further analysed at the level of specific ORF or position within ORF. Breadth was defined as annotated unique rearrangements over total unique productive rearrangements; depth was the summed frequency of those rearrangements. Group comparisons of TCR breadth used two-sided Wilcoxon rank-sum tests. TCRdb provides this immuneACCESS table in a form limited to in-frame rearrangements. Some clones are lacking; in checked studies, under half of them reflect an unresolved V gene, and why the rest are absent is not known. V, J and clone size derive from that table, while D and trimming were established from the DNA sequence. The sample data list about 420,000 clones, and approximately 88% of these were observed just once. Of the sample, roughly 4% is held by the ten largest clones.

The sequence joins TRBV7-9 to TRBJ2-1; 14 bases in between match TRBD2. The receptor was isolated from a person between 18 and 65 years old who received the Ad26.COV2.S COVID-19 vaccine or a placebo. Sequenced material: peripheral blood, taken in a trial of Ad26.COV2.S vaccine versus placebo. CDR3 sequence: CASSPGLAGVSEQFF. Here is the DNA: TGTGCCAGCAGCCCGGGACTAGCGGGGGTGTCTGAGCAGTTCTTC.